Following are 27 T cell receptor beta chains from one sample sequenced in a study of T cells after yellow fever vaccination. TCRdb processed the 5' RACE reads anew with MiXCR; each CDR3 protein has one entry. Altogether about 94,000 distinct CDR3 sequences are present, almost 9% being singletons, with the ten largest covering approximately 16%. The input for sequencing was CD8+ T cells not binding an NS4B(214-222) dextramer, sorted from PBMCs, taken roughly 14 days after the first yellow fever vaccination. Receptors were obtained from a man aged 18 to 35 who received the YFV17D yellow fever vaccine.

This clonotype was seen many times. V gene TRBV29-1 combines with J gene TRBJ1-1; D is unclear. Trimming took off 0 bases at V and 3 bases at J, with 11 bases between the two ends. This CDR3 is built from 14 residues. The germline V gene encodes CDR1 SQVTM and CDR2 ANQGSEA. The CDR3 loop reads CSVEDNRPDTEAFF. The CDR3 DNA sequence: TGCAGCGTTGAAGATAACCGACCGGACACTGAAGCTTTCTTT.

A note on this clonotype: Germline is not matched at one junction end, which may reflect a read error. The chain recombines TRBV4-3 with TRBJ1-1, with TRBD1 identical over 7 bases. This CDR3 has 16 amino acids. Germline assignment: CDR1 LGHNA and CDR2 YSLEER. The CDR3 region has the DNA TGCGCCAGCAGCCAACACCCGGGACAGAAGAACACTGAAGCTTACTTT. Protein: CASSQHPGQKNTEAYF.

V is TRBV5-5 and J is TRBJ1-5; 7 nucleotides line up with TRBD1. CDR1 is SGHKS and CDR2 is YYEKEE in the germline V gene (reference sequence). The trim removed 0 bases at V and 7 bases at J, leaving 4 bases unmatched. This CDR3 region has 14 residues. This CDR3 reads CASSLAHRGQPQHF. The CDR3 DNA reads TGTGCCAGCAGCTTGGCCCACAGGGGACAGCCCCAGCATTTT.

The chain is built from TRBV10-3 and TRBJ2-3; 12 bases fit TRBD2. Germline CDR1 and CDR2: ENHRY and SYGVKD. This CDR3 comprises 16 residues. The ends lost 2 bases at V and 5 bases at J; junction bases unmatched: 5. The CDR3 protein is CAISELAGGPVDTQYF. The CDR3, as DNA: TGTGCCATCAGTGAGCTAGCGGGGGGGCCCGTAGATACGCAGTATTTT.

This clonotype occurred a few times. The CDR3 spells CASSIIQGRLSPLHF. CDR3 sequence (DNA): TGCGCCAGCAGCATCATACAGGGTAGATTATCACCCCTCCACTTT. The chain recombines TRBV5-1 with TRBJ1-6, with D perhaps TRBD1 (6 bases). The germline gives CDR1 SGHRS, CDR2 YFSETQ. The CDR3 is 15 amino acids. V lost 4 bases and J lost 10, with 18 bases in between.

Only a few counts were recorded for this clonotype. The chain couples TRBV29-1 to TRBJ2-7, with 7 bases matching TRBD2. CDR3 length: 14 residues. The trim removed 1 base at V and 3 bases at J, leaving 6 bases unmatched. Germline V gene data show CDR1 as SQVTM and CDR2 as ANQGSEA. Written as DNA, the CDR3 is TGCAGCGTTGAAGGGACTAGTGATAGCTACGAGCAGTACTTC. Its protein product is CSVEGTSDSYEQYF.

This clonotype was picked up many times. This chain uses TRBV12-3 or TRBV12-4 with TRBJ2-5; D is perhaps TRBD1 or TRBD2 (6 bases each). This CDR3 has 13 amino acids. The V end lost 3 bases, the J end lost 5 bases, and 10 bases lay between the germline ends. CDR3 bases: TGTGCCAGCAGTTTCCCCGGGGGCGAGACCCAGTACTTC. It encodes CASSFPGGETQYF.

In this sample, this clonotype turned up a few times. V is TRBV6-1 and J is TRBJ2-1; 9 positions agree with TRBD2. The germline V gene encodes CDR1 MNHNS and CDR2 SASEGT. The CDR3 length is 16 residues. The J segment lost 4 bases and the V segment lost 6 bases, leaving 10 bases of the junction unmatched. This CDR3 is CASSPQTSGPYNEQFF. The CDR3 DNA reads TGTGCCAGCAGCCCTCAGACTAGCGGCCCTTACAATGAGCAGTTCTTC.

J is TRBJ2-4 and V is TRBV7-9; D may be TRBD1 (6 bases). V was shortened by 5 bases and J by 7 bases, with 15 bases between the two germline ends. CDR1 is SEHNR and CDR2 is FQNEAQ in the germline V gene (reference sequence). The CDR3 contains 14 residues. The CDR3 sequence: CASSPLPQGNIQYF. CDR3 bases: TGTGCCAGCAGCCCACTCCCCCAGGGGAACATTCAGTACTTC.

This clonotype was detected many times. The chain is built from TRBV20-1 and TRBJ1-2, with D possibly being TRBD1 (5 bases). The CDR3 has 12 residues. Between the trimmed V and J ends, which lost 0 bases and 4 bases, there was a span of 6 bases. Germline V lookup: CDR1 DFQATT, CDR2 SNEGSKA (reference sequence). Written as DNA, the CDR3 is TGCAGTGCTAGAGAGGGGCTCTATGGCTACACCTTC. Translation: CSAREGLYGYTF.

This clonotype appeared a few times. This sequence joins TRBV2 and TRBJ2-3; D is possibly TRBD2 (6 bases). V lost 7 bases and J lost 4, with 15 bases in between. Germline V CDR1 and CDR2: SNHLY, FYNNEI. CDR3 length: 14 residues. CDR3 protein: CASIVGLEADTQYF. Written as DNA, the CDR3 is TGTGCCAGCATAGTGGGACTGGAGGCAGATACGCAGTATTTT.

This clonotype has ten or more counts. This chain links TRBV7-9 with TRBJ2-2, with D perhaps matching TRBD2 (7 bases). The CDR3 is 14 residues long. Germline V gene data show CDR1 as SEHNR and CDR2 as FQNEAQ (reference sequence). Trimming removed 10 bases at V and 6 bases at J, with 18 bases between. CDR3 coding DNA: TGTGCCATCCTCCACGGGGGGCAGGCCGGGGAGCTGTTTTTT. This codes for CAILHGGQAGELFF.

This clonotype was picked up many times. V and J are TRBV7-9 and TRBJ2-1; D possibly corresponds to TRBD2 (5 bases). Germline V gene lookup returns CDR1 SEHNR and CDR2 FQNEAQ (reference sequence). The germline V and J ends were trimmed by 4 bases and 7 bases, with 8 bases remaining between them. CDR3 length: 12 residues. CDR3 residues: CASSYSVNEQFF. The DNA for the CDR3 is TGTGCCAGCAGCTATAGCGTGAATGAGCAGTTCTTC. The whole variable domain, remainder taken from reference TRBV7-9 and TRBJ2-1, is DTGVSQNPRHKITKRGQNVTFRCDPISEHNRLYWYRQTLGQGPEFLTYFQNEAQLEKSRLLSDRFSAERPKGSFSTLEIQRTEQGDSAMYLCASSYSVNEQFFGPGTRLTVL.

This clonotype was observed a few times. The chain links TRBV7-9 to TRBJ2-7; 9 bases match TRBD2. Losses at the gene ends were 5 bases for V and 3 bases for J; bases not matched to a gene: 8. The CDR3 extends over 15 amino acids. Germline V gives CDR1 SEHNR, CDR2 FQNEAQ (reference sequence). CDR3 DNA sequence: TGTGCCAGCAGCCCAGCGTCTAGCGGGGACTACGAGCAGTACGTC. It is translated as CASSPASSGDYEQYV.

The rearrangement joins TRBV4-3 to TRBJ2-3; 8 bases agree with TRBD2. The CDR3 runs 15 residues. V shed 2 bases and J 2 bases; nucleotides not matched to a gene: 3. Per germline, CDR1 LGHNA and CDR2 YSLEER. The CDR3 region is CASSQIAGSTDTQYF. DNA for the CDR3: TGCGCCAGCAGCCAAATAGCGGGGTCCACAGATACGCAGTATTTT.

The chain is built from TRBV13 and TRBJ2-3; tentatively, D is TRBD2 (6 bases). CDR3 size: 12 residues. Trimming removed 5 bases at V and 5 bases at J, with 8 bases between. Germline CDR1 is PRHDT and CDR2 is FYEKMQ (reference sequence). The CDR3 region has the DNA TGTGCCAGCAGCATGGGGGGAGATACGCAGTATTTT. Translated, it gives CASSMGGDTQYF.

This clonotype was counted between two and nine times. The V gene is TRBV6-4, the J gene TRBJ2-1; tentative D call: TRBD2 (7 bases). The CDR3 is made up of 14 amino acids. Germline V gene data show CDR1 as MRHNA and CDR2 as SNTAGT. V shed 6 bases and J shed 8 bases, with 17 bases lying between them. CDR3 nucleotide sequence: TGTGCCAGCAGCTCGGCGGGGGAGGGGGATGAGCAGTTCTTC. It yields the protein CASSSAGEGDEQFF.

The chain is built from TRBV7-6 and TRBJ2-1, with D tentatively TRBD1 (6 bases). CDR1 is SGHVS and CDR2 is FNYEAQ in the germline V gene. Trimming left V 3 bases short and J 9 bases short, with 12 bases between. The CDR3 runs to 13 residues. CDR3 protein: CASSFGGGGEQFF. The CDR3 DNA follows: TGTGCCAGCAGCTTTGGGGGCGGCGGTGAGCAGTTCTTC.

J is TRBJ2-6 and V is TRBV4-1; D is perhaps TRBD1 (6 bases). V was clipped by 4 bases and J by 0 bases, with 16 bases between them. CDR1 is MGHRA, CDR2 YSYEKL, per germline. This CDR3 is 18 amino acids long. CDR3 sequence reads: CASSRFQGQPSGANVLTF. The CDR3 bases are TGCGCCAGCAGCCGCTTCCAGGGACAACCCTCTGGGGCCAACGTCCTGACTTTC.

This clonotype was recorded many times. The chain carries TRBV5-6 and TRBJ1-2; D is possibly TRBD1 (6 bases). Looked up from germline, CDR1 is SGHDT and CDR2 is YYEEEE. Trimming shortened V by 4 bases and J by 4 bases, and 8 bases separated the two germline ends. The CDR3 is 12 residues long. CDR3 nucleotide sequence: TGTGCCAGCAGCGCGGACAGCTATGGCTACACCTTC. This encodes CASSADSYGYTF.

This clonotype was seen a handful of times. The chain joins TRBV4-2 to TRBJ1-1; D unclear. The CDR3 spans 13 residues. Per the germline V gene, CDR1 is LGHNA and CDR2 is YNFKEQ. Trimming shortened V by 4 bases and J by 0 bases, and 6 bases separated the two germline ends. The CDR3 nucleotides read TGTGCCAGCAGCCGTCAGATGAACACTGAAGCTTTCTTT. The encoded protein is CASSRQMNTEAFF.

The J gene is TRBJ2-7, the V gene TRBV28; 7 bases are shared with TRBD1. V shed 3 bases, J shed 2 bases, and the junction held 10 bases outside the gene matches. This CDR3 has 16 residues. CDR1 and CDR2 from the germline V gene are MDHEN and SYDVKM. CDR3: CASSLNTGVLPYEQYV. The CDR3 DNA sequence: TGTGCCAGCAGTTTGAACACAGGGGTTTTACCCTACGAGCAGTACGTC.

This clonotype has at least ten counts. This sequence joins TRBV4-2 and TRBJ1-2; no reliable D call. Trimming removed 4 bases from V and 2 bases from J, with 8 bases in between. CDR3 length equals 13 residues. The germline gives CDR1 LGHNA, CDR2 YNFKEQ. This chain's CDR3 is CASSPPGNYGYTF. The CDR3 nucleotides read TGTGCCAGCAGCCCCCCGGGGAACTATGGCTACACCTTC.

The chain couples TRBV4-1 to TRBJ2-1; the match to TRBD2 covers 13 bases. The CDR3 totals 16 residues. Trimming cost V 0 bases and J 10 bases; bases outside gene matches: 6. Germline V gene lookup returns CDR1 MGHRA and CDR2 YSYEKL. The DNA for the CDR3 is TGCGCCAGCAGCCAAGATTTGGGACTAGCGGGGCGAGAGCAGTTCTTC. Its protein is CASSQDLGLAGREQFF.

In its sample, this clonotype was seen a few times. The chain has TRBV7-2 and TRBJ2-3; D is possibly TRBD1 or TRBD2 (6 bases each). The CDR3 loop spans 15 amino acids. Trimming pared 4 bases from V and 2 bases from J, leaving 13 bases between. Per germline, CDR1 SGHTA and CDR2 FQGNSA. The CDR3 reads CASSYTGRYTDTQYF. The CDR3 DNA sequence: TGTGCCAGCAGCTATACAGGGAGGTACACAGATACGCAGTATTTT.

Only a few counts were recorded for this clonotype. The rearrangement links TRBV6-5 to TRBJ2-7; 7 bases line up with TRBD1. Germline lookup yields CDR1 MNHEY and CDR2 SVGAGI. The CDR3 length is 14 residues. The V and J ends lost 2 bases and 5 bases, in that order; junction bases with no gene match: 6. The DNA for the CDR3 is TGTGCCAGCAGTTACCACGGACAGGCTAACGAGCAGTACTTC. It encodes CASSYHGQANEQYF.

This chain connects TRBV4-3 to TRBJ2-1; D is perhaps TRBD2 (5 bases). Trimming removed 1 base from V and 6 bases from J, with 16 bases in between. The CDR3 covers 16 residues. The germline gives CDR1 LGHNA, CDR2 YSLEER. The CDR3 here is CASSQVGYLATNEQFF. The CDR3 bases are TGCGCCAGCAGCCAAGTAGGTTACCTAGCAACCAATGAGCAGTTCTTC.